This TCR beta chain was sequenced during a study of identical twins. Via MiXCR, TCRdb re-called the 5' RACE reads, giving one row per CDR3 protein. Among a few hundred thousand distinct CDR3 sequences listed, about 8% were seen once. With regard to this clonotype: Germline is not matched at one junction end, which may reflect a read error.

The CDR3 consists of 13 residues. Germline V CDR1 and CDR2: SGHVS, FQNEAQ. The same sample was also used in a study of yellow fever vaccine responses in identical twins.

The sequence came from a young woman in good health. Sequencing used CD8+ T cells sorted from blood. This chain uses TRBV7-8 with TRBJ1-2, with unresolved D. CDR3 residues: CARGLELNCGYTF. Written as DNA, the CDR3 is TGTGCCAGGGGCCTTGAGCTCAACTGTGGCTACACCTTC. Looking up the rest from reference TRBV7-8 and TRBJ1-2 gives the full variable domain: GAGVSQSPRYKVAKRGQDVALRCDPISGHVSLFWYQQALGQGPEFLTYFQNEAQLDKSGLPSDRFFAERPEGSVSTLKIQRTQQEDSAVYLCARGLELNCGYTFGSGTRLTVV.